The 21 T cell receptor beta chains below come from one sample, sequenced in a study of siplizumab effects on memory and regulatory T cells. Measured with immunoSEQ multiplex PCR; TCRdb has only the in-frame clones, and not every one. The table shows tens of thousands of clones, with roughly 96% occurring only once. Sequenced material: naive CD8+ T cells sorted from blood. The source is a human donor in good health.

V usage is TRBV27 and J usage is TRBJ1-5; 7 bases are shared with TRBD1. The CDR3 loop spans 14 amino acids. Germline CDR1 MNHEY, CDR2 SMNVEV (reference sequence). V shed 5 bases, J shed 6 bases, and the junction held 7 bases outside the gene matches. The CDR3 here is CASSATGVGQPQHF. As DNA, the CDR3 is TGTGCCAGCAGTGCCACAGGGGTAGGTCAGCCCCAGCATTTT.

The CDR3 sequence: CASSIASGGAETQYF. The CDR3 DNA reads TGTGCCAGCAGTATAGCTAGCGGGGGGGCTGAGACCCAGTACTTC. The rearrangement joins TRBV27 to TRBJ2-5, with 12 bases aligning to TRBD2. CDR1 is MNHEY, CDR2 SMNVEV, per germline (reference sequence). The CDR3 runs 15 residues. J lost 5 bases, V lost 5 bases, and 6 bases had no gene match.

The chain has TRBV19 and TRBJ2-7; 9 bases agree with TRBD2. J lost 5 bases, V lost 11 bases, and 10 bases had no gene match. From germline, CDR1 is LNHDA and CDR2 SQIVND (reference sequence). The CDR3 spans 13 residues. DNA for the CDR3: TGTGCCGCTAGTGCGGGGGGGCTCGACGAGCAGTACTTC. Protein sequence: CAASAGGLDEQYF.

This clone was detected only once. V usage is TRBV19 and J usage is TRBJ1-5; D remains unclear. From germline, CDR1 is LNHDA and CDR2 SQIVND (reference sequence). V lost 5 bases, J lost 0 bases, and 11 bases lay in between. The CDR3 is made up of 15 amino acids. CDR3 loop: CASSAASFSNQPQHF. CDR3 coding DNA: TGTGCCAGTAGTGCCGCAAGTTTTAGCAATCAGCCCCAGCATTTT.

This clone was detected only once. This rearrangement joins TRBV7-7 to TRBJ2-5, with D perhaps TRBD1 or TRBD2 (5 bases each). Trimming took off 6 bases at V and 5 bases at J, with 25 bases between the two ends. This CDR3 spans 17 amino acids. The germline V gene has CDR1 SSHAT and CDR2 FNYEAQ (reference sequence). The CDR3 loop is CASRQRPGTASFETQYF. The CDR3 region has the DNA TGTGCCAGCAGACAAAGACCTGGGACCGCTTCATTTGAGACCCAGTACTTC.

V is TRBV10-2 and J is TRBJ1-2; TRBD1 might be the D (5 bases). The CDR3 covers 16 residues. In germline, CDR1 is WSHSY, CDR2 SAAADI. V dropped 2 bases and J dropped 3 bases, with 16 bases sitting between them. DNA of the CDR3: TGCGCCAGCAGTGAGGCCATTCCTGAGGGGTACTATGGCTACACCTTC. Its protein product is CASSEAIPEGYYGYTF.

The DNA for the CDR3 is TGTGCCAGCAGCCCGCCTAGCGGCTTCAATGAGCAGTTCTTC. Translation: CASSPPSGFNEQFF. The chain joins TRBV28 to TRBJ2-1, with 7 bases aligning to TRBD2. The CDR3 covers 14 residues. After removal of 6 bases from V and 6 bases from J, the junction contained 8 bases not matched to a gene. The germline CDR1 and CDR2 sequences are MDHEN and SYDVKM.

This chain joins TRBV6-5 and TRBJ2-3; unclear D gene. CDR3 length: 11 amino acids. Germline loops: CDR1 MNHEY, CDR2 SVGAGI. Between the trimmed V and J ends, which lost 10 bases and 6 bases, there was a span of 11 bases. Here the CDR3 reads CAILVLDTQYF. For the CDR3, the DNA is TGTGCCATCCTAGTCTTGGATACGCAGTATTTT.

The chain carries TRBV19 and TRBJ1-6, with D possibly being TRBD1 (6 bases). V was shortened by 4 bases and J by 4 bases, with 17 bases between the two germline ends. CDR1 and CDR2 from the germline V gene are LNHDA and SQIVND (reference sequence). The CDR3 loop spans 17 amino acids. In DNA, the CDR3 is TGTGCCAGTAGTAAGGGATCCGGACAGCTGTATAATTCACCCCTCCACTTT. Residues: CASSKGSGQLYNSPLHF.

The chain carries TRBV7-6 and TRBJ2-1, with D unresolved. Germline V gene sequence: CDR1 SGHVS, CDR2 FNYEAQ. The length of the CDR3 is 14 residues. Trimming shortened V by 4 bases and J by 0 bases, and 7 bases separated the two germline ends. This CDR3 reads CASSSSSSYNEQFF. In nucleotides, the CDR3 is TGTGCCAGCAGCTCTTCTAGCTCCTACAATGAGCAGTTCTTC.

The V call is TRBV6-5, the J call TRBJ2-1; TRBD2 is a possible D gene (5 bases). V shed 1 base and J shed 13 bases, with 8 bases lying between them. This CDR3 has 11 residues. Germline V lookup: CDR1 MNHEY, CDR2 SVGAGI. CDR3 residues: CASSYLDSQFF. Here the CDR3 DNA reads TGTGCCAGCAGTTACTTGGACTCCCAGTTCTTC.

This chain connects TRBV14 to TRBJ2-1; tentative D call: TRBD2 (5 bases). Per germline, CDR1 SGHDN and CDR2 FVKESK. The CDR3 runs to 18 residues. V was pared by 1 base and J by 8 bases, with 24 bases between. CDR3 residues: CASSQARWAPAASDEQFF. CDR3 coding DNA: TGTGCCAGCAGCCAAGCAAGGTGGGCTCCAGCGGCATCAGATGAGCAGTTCTTC.

This clone was picked up one time. J is TRBJ1-1 and V is TRBV6-1, with a weak D call TRBD1 (6 bases). V shed 3 bases and J shed 8 bases, with 13 bases lying between them. The germline gives CDR1 MNHNS, CDR2 SASEGT. This CDR3 is built from 13 residues. The CDR3 protein is CASSEGRGNEAFF. As DNA, the CDR3 is TGTGCCAGCAGTGAGGGCAGGGGAAACGAAGCTTTCTTT.

This clone occurred once. The rearrangement uses TRBV9 and TRBJ2-7; 9 bases agree with TRBD2. This CDR3 is 16 amino acids long. The germline CDR1 and CDR2 sequences are SGDLS and YYNGEE. With V trimmed by 0 bases and J by 5 bases, 9 bases remained unmatched. The CDR3 bases are TGTGCCAGCAGCGTAGATTTAGCGGGGGCCGGGGACGAGCAGTACTTC. Encoded protein: CASSVDLAGAGDEQYF.

The J gene is TRBJ1-1, the V gene TRBV28; TRBD1 matches 11 bases. Looked up from germline, CDR1 is MDHEN and CDR2 is SYDVKM. The CDR3 length is 14 residues. V lost 2 bases and J lost 4; bases outside the gene matches: 0. CDR3 loop: CASSLGTGGTEAFF. The DNA of the CDR3 is TGTGCCAGCAGTTTAGGGACAGGGGGCACTGAAGCTTTCTTT.

This chain joins TRBV19 and TRBJ2-5; unclear D gene. Germline lookup yields CDR1 LNHDA and CDR2 SQIVND (reference sequence). There are 13 residues in the CDR3. V lost 2 bases and J lost 2, with 6 bases in between. The CDR3 nucleotides read TGTGCCAGTAGTATAATCAGTCAAGAGACCCAGTACTTC. This codes for CASSIISQETQYF.

The V call is TRBV15, the J call TRBJ2-6; D is ambiguous. The germline gives CDR1 LNHNV, CDR2 YYDKDF (reference sequence). CDR3 length: 14 amino acids. Trimming took off 5 bases at V and 0 bases at J, with 5 bases between the two ends. The CDR3 nucleotides are TGTGCCACCAGCGCCAACTCTGGGGCCAACGTCCTGACTTTC. Translated: CATSANSGANVLTF.

The count of this clone is one. CDR3 protein: CASSIGVDYEQYF. The CDR3 DNA reads as TGTGCCAGCAGCATAGGGGTGGACTACGAGCAGTACTTC. The V and J genes are TRBV9 and TRBJ2-7, with a tentative D call TRBD1 (5 bases). CDR3 size: 13 residues. Germline CDR1 SGDLS, CDR2 YYNGEE. Trimming stripped 4 bases from V and 3 bases from J, with 11 bases between.

The chain joins TRBV7-8 to TRBJ2-7; D is perhaps TRBD1 (5 bases). Germline V gene sequence: CDR1 SGHVS, CDR2 FQNEAQ. This CDR3 region has 16 residues. V was trimmed by 1 base and J by 2 bases, leaving 15 bases between them. CDR3 DNA sequence: TGTGCCAGCAGCTTAGATGAGGTGGGGCCTACCTACGAGCAGTACTTC. It specifies CASSLDEVGPTYEQYF.

The genes are TRBV27 and TRBJ2-2; D not certain. Germline loops: CDR1 MNHEY, CDR2 SMNVEV (reference sequence). Trimming removed 8 bases from V and 5 bases from J, with 12 bases in between. The CDR3 runs to 13 residues. CDR3 bases: TGTGCCAGCGGCAGCCTGGGGACCGGGGAGCTGTTTTTT. Protein product: CASGSLGTGELFF.

Notes on this clone: This CDR3 is also generated by other DNA sequences in the sample. This chain uses TRBV6-6 with TRBJ1-1; D gene unclear. Trimming cost V 8 bases and J 4 bases, with 8 bases left between them. The germline V gene encodes CDR1 MNHNY and CDR2 SVGAGI (reference sequence). CDR3 length equals 11 residues. The CDR3 is CASGGGTEAFF. As DNA, the CDR3 is TGTGCCAGCGGAGGTGGCACTGAAGCTTTCTTT.